The 20 T cell receptor beta chains below all came from one sample that was sequenced in a study of CD8+ T cells in alopecia areata. Reverse transcribed after extraction, RNA yielded cDNA as the sequencing template. Libraries were prepared by immunoSEQ multiplex PCR; TCRdb keeps only in-frame clonotypes and omits some of them. The table shows fewer than 40,000 clones, with roughly half occurring only once. Specimen: NKG2D-high CD8+ T cells sorted from blood. These receptors originate from a human donor with alopecia areata.

This sequence joins TRBV4-3 and TRBJ2-5; D call uncertain. Matching the DNA end better, TRBJ2-7 makes the J call doubtful. The CDR3 consists of 15 residues. CDR1 and CDR2 (germline): LGHNA, YSLEER. CDR3 protein: CASSQGRTPSYEQYF. The CDR3 DNA is TGCGCCAGCAGCCAAGGGCGGACGCCCTCCTACGAGCAGTACTTC.

This CDR3 reads CASSFQLAPHNEQFF. CDR3 DNA: TGTGCCAGCAGTTTTCAACTAGCGCCCCACAATGAGCAGTTCTTC. The gene calls are TRBV27 and TRBJ2-1; 7 nucleotides line up with TRBD2. The CDR3 consists of 15 residues. CDR1 is MNHEY, CDR2 SMNVEV, per germline (reference sequence). V shed 3 bases and J 5 bases; nucleotides not matched to a gene: 7.

This clone was detected only a few times. The V and J genes are TRBV4-3 and TRBJ2-1, with 7 bases identical to TRBD2. This CDR3 spans 16 amino acids. The junction had 10 bases not matched to a gene; V was cut back by 0 bases and J by 8 bases. CDR1 is LGHNA and CDR2 is YSLEER in the germline V gene. CDR3 region: CASSQDSGLGTYEQFF. The DNA of the CDR3 is TGCGCCAGCAGCCAAGACTCAGGACTAGGAACTTATGAGCAGTTCTTC.

By share, this clone ranks as medium-sized (0.01 to 0.1%). The chain has TRBV7-6 and TRBJ2-6; 10 nucleotides agree with TRBD1. Germline CDR1 is SGHVS and CDR2 is FNYEAQ. This CDR3 is built from 19 residues. The V gene end was trimmed by 4 bases and the J gene end by 2 bases; junction bases not matched to a gene: 11. The chain's CDR3 is CASSSIPGQGIPGANVLTF. The CDR3 bases are TGTGCCAGCAGCTCAATTCCGGGACAGGGGATCCCTGGGGCCAACGTCCTGACTTTC.

The chain links TRBV10-2 to TRBJ1-1; tentatively, D is TRBD1 (5 bases). CDR1 and CDR2 from the germline V gene are WSHSY and SAAADI. With 0 bases removed from V and 1 base from J, the gap between germline ends came to 12 bases. The CDR3 is 16 residues long. CDR3 sequence reads: CASSESAQGGNTEAFF. DNA of the CDR3: TGCGCCAGCAGTGAGTCGGCTCAGGGAGGGAACACTGAAGCTTTCTTT.

The gene calls are TRBV7-2 and TRBJ2-7; 8 bases match TRBD1. Unmatched junction bases numbered 11, after V lost 1 base and J lost 6 bases. CDR1 is SGHTA and CDR2 is FQGNSA in the germline V gene. The CDR3 loop spans 16 amino acids. CDR3 amino acids: CASSLGAWQGAPEQYF. The CDR3 DNA follows: TGTGCCAGCAGCTTAGGTGCTTGGCAGGGGGCGCCCGAGCAGTACTTC.

The genes are TRBV28 and TRBJ2-7; D gene ambiguous. V dropped 6 bases and J dropped 6 bases, with 15 bases sitting between them. Germline V gives CDR1 MDHEN, CDR2 SYDVKM. This CDR3 has 13 amino acids. The CDR3 here is CASSELGRPEQYF. The CDR3 region has the DNA TGTGCCAGCAGCGAACTCGGACGGCCCGAGCAGTACTTC.

This clone was counted a few times. V is TRBV28 and J is TRBJ2-1, with D unclear. The V and J ends lost 4 bases and 0 bases respectively, with 7 bases between them. Germline V gives CDR1 MDHEN, CDR2 SYDVKM. CDR3 length: 14 amino acids. CDR3 bases: TGTGCCAGCAGTTGGCGGAGCTCCTACAATGAGCAGTTCTTC. Its translation: CASSWRSSYNEQFF.

Concerning this clone: This may stem from a read error, because a much larger clone lies one nucleotide away. V is TRBV20-1 and J is TRBJ2-7; D not resolved. The CDR3 contains 11 residues. CDR1 is DFQATT, CDR2 SNEGSKA, per germline (reference sequence). V was shortened by 0 bases and J by 2 bases, with 2 bases between the two germline ends. The CDR3 region has the DNA TGCAGTGCTAGAGAGGCCTACGAGCAGTACTTC. Its translation: CSAREAYEQYF.

This chain links TRBV29-1 with TRBJ1-2; D ambiguous. This CDR3 region has 13 residues. V lost 3 bases, J lost 4 bases, and 12 bases lay in between. Germline V gene lookup returns CDR1 SQVTM and CDR2 ANQGSEA. The CDR3 region is CSVETLDRYGYTF. CDR3 nucleotides: TGCAGCGTTGAGACCCTTGATCGCTATGGCTACACCTTC.

This clone was seen only a few times. The chain links TRBV7-9 to TRBJ1-6; no definite D call. The CDR3 totals 13 residues. Germline CDR1 reads SEHNR; CDR2 reads FQNEAQ (reference sequence). The V and J ends lost 1 base and 10 bases respectively, with 8 bases between them. The chain's CDR3 is CASSLDGISPLHF. The CDR3 coding sequence is TGTGCCAGCAGCTTAGACGGGATCTCACCCCTCCACTTT.

The chain employs TRBV28 and TRBJ2-7; D gene unclear. Germline V gene lookup returns CDR1 MDHEN and CDR2 SYDVKM. The CDR3 sequence is 12 residues long. The V gene lost 4 bases and the J gene lost 4 bases, with 8 bases spanning the gap. The CDR3 loop reads CASSSFPYEQYF. The CDR3 region has the DNA TGTGCCAGCAGTTCCTTTCCTTACGAGCAGTACTTC.

The chain combines TRBV7-2 with TRBJ2-7, with 7 positions matching TRBD1. The CDR3 runs 14 residues. Trimming at V came to 5 bases and at J to 0 bases, leaving 4 bases not matched to a gene. Germline loops: CDR1 SGHTA, CDR2 FQGNSA. CDR3: CASSQTGLSYEQYF. The CDR3 DNA is TGTGCCAGCAGCCAGACAGGGCTCTCCTACGAGCAGTACTTC.

This sequence joins TRBV7-9 and TRBJ2-2; possibly TRBD2 for D (6 bases). The germline V gene has CDR1 SEHNR and CDR2 FQNEAQ (reference sequence). With 10 bases removed from V and 5 bases from J, the gap between germline ends came to 11 bases. This CDR3 spans 12 amino acids. The chain's CDR3 is CAIARGTGELFF. The CDR3 nucleotides are TGTGCCATTGCTCGGGGGACCGGGGAGCTGTTTTTT.

This chain uses TRBV4-1 with TRBJ2-3, with D possibly TRBD2 on 7 matching bases. The CDR3 spans 17 residues. The germline CDR1 and CDR2 sequences are MGHRA and YSYEKL. With 3 bases removed from V and 3 bases from J, the gap between germline ends came to 19 bases. The CDR3 sequence: CASSHPSWGGSTDTQYF. DNA of the CDR3: TGCGCCAGCAGCCACCCCTCCTGGGGGGGCTCGACAGATACGCAGTATTTT.

This clone was counted a few times. CDR3 sequence: CASSKEGLTEAFF. CDR3 in DNA: TGTGCCAGCAGCAAAGAGGGCCTCACTGAAGCTTTCTTT. The chain combines TRBV21-1 with TRBJ1-1. TRBV21-1 represents a pseudogene. This CDR3 contains 13 residues.

The rearrangement uses TRBV4-1 and TRBJ1-5, with D uncertain. V lost 6 bases and J lost 11, with 8 bases in between. Looked up from germline, CDR1 is MGHRA and CDR2 is YSYEKL. CDR3 length equals 10 residues. The CDR3 loop is CASRQLAQHF. The CDR3 DNA follows: TGCGCCAGCAGGCAGTTGGCCCAGCATTTT.

This clone was observed a handful of times. The same CDR3 is also encoded by other DNA sequences in this sample. V and J are TRBV11-1 and TRBJ1-1; D gene ambiguous. The V gene's germline CDR1 is SGHAT and CDR2 FQDESV (reference sequence). The CDR3 covers 15 residues. Trimming cost V 3 bases and J 1 base, with 12 bases left between them. The CDR3 spells CASSLRAGRNTEAFF. CDR3 nucleotides: TGTGCCAGCAGCTTGCGGGCGGGTAGGAACACTGAAGCTTTCTTT.

This CDR3 reads CNATIRDPFGTDTQYF. The DNA of the CDR3 is TGCAACGCCACCATCCGGGACCCTTTTGGCACAGATACGCAGTATTTT. V and J are TRBV29-1 and TRBJ2-3; either TRBD1 or TRBD2 may fit D (5 bases each). There are 16 residues in the CDR3. Per the germline V gene, CDR1 is SQVTM and CDR2 is ANQGSEA.

The rearrangement links TRBV29-1 to TRBJ1-1; 10 positions match TRBD1. Germline V lookup: CDR1 SQVTM, CDR2 ANQGSEA. Trimming removed 1 base from V and 1 base from J; junction bases left unmatched: 12. The CDR3 spans 18 residues. The CDR3 loop reads CSVEVRDRGLIWNTEAFF. In DNA form, the CDR3 reads TGCAGCGTTGAAGTCCGGGACAGGGGCTTAATTTGGAACACTGAAGCTTTCTTT. Supplemented by reference TRBV29-1 and TRBJ1-1, the full variable domain reads SAVISQKPSRDICQRGTSLTIQCQVDSQVTMMFWYRQQPGQSLTLIATANQGSEATYESGFVIDKFPISRPNLTFSTLTVSNMSPEDSSIYLCSVEVRDRGLIWNTEAFFGQGTRLTVV.